This TCR beta chain was retrieved from a study of vaccination effects on CD4 cells after COVID-19. Expansion with viral peptide pools was applied to antigen-specific CD4+ T cells by the ViraFEST assay prior to sequencing. Cells that had been cultured for about 10 days were the source of isolated CD4+ T cells. The person was diagnosed with PCR-confirmed SARS-CoV-2 infection between March and December 2020. Notes on the study in general: Small numbers of convalescent patients limited the study. It also lacked early post-infection timepoints. Mainly new vaccine-induced clones made up the post-vaccine spike-reactive clones in convalescents.

Looked up from germline, CDR1 is KGHSH and CDR2 is LQKENI. The CDR3 extends over 13 amino acids. V lost 3 bases to trimming and J lost 4 bases, with 10 bases between them. Concerning this clone itself: No antigen is known for it.

The table came from immunoSEQ multiplex PCR; TCRdb's copy has only in-frame clones and leaves some out. The table includes nearly 45,000 clones, about three quarters detected once. The chain has TRBV18 and TRBJ2-7; the D is unclear. Sequenced material: CD4+ T cells from PBMCs cultured with a peptide pool, taken before COVID-19 vaccination. The source of this sequence is a human donor who had a prior SARS-CoV-2 infection. The CDR3 is CASSPSLAYEQYF. DNA for the CDR3: TGTGCCAGCTCACCGTCTTTGGCTTACGAGCAGTACTTC.